This TCR beta chain was recovered during a study of shared clonotypes between healthy human individuals. Across the study: Per donor, CD8 memory used one plate, CD8 naive used two, CD4 memory used three and CD4 naive used three. Study results and limitations: Larger richness was generally estimated for naive than memory subsets. Clonotype sharing across several donors was observed for around 4.8% of naive CD4 clonotypes. Non-shared clonotypes were found to have lower generation probabilities than the clonotypes that were shared by all four of the sorted-subset donors.

In the naive CD8 group, cells lacked CD45RO and were positively selected for CCR7, so terminally differentiated effector memory CD45RA+ cells were left out. Generated by immunoSEQ multiplex PCR, the TCRdb table keeps only in-frame clones and is missing some. This table holds about 580,000 clones, roughly 98% found once. The CDR3 runs 14 residues. V was clipped by 4 bases and J by 5 bases; unmatched bases: 8. CDR1 is SQVTM and CDR2 is ANQGSEA in the germline V gene. With respect to this clone: Its antigen is unidentified.

The sequence was collected from a man between 25 and 39 years old in good health. V usage is TRBV29-1 and J usage is TRBJ2-1, with 7 bases aligning to TRBD2. The sample consisted of naive CD8+ T cells sorted from blood. CDR3 amino acids: CSVAGLPINNEQFF. In DNA, the CDR3 is TGCAGCGTTGCGGGACTACCCATTAACAATGAGCAGTTCTTC.